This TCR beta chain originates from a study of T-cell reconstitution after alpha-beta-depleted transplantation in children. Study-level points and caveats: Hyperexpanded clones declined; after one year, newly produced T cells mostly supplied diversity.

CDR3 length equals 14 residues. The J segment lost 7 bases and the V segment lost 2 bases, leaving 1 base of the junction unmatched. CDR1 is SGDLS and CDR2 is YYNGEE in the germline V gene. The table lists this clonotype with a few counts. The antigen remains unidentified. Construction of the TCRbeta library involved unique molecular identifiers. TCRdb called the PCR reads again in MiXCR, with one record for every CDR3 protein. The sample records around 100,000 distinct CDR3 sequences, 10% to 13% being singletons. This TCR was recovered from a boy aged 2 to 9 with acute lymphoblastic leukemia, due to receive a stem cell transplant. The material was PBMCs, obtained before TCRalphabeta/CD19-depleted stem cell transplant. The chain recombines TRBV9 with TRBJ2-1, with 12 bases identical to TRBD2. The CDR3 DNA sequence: TGTGCCAGCAGCGTGACTAGCGGGAGTAATGAGCAGTTCTTC. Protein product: CASSVTSGSNEQFF.